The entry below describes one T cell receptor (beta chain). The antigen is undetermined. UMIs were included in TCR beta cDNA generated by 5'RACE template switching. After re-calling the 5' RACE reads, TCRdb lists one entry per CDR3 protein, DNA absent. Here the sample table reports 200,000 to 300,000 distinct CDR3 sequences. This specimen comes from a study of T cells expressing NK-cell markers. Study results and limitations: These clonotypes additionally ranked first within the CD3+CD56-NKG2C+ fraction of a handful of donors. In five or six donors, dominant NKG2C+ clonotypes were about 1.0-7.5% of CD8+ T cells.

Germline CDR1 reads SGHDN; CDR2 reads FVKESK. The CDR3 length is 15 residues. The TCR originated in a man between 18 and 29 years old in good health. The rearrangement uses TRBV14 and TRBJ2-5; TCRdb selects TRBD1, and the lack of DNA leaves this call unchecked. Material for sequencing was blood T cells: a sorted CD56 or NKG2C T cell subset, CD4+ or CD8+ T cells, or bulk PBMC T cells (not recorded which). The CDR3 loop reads CASSHRATGGETQYF.